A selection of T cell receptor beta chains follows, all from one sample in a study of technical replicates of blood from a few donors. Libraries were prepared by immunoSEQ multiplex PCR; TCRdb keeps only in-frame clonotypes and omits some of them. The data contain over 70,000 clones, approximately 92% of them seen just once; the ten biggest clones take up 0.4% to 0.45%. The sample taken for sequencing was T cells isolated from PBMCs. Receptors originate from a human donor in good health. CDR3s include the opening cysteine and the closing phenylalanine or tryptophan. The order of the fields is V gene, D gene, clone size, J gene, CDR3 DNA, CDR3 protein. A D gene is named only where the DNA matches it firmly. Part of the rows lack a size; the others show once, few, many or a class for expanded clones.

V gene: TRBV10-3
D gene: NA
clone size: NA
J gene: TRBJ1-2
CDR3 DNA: TGTGCCATCAGTGCGGAACAGGGCGGGGGCTACACCTTC
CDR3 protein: CAISAEQGGGYTF

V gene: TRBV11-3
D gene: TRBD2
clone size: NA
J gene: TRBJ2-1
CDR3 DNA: TGTGCCAGCAGCTTCGGACTAGTAGAGACCAATGAGCAGTTCTTC
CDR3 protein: CASSFGLVETNEQFF

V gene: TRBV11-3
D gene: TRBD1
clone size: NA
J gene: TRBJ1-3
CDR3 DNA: TGTGCCAGCAGCGCCCGACATACAGGGGCTGGAAACACCATATATTTT
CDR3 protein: CASSARHTGAGNTIYF

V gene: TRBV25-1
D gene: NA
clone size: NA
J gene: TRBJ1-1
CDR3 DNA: TGTGCCAGCAGAGGAGGTAAAGGGTTTTACACTGAAGCTTTCTTT
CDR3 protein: CASRGGKGFYTEAFF

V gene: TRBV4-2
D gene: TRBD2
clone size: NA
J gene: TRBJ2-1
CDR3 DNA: TGTGCCAGCAGCCAAACCTGGGAACAGGCGGGTAGGAGCGGGAGGGCCAAAGGAAACAATGAGCAGTTCTTC
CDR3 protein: CASSQTWEQAGRSGRAKGNNEQFF

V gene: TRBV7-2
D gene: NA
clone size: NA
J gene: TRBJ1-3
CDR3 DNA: TGTGCCAGCAGCTCACAGGGTGCGACTGGAAACACCATATATTTT
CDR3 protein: CASSSQGATGNTIYF

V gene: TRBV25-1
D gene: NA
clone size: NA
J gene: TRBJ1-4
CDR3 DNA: TGTGCCAGCAAGGGGTTCGGCGGGAGCAATGAAAAACTGTTTTTT
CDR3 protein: CASKGFGGSNEKLFF

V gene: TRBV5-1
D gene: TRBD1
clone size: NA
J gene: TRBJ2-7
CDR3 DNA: TGCGCCAGCAGCCGGACAGGCTCCTACGAGCAGTACTTC
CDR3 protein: CASSRTGSYEQYF

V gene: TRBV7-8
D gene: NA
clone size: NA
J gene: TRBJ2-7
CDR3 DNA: TGTGCCAGCTCCCTTAGCGAGATCTACGAGCAGTACTTC
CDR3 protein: CASSLSEIYEQYF

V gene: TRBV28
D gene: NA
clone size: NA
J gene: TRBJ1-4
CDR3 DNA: TGTGCCAGCACCCCCCCCGACAGACCGGAACTGTTTTTT
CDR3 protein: CASTPPDRPELFF

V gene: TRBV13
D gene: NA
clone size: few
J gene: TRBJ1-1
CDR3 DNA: TGTGCCAGCAGCTCGGACACCGAGAACACTGAAGCTTTCTTT
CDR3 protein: CASSSDTENTEAFF

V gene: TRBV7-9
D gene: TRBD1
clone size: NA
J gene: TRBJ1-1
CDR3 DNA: TGTGCCAGCAGCTCTAGACAGGGATCAAGCCAGATGAACACTGAAGCTTTCTTT
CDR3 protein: CASSSRQGSSQMNTEAFF

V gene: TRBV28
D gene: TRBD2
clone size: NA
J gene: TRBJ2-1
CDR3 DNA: TGTGCCAGCAGTTTCAGTAGCGGGAGGCCCTACAATGAGCAGTTCTTC
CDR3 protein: CASSFSSGRPYNEQFF

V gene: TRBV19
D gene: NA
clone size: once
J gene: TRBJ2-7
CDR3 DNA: TGTGCCAGTAGTTGGCGGGGACGGACCTACGAGCAGTACTTC
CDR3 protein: CASSWRGRTYEQYF

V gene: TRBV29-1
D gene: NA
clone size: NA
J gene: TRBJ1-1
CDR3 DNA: TGCAGCGTTCTCCAGGGGAACACTGAAGCTTTCTTT
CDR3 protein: CSVLQGNTEAFF

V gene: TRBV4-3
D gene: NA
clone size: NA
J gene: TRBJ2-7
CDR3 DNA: TGCGCCAGCAGCCAAGATCTCGGGGTGGCCTACGAGCAGTACTTC
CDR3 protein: CASSQDLGVAYEQYF

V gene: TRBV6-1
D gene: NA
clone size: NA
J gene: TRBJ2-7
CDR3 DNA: TGTGCCGCAAGCCTTTACGAGCAGTACTTC
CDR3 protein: CAASLYEQYF

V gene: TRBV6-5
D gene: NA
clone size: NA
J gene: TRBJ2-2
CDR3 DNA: TGTGCCAGCCAGAGGGGGGGCACCGGGGAGCTGTTTTTT
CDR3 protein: CASQRGGTGELFF

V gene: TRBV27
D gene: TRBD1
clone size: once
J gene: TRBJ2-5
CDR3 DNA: TGTGCCAGCAGTCACAGGGGTCAAGAGACCCAGTACTTC
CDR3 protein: CASSHRGQETQYF

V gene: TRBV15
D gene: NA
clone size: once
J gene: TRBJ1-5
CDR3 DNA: TGTGCCACCAGCAGCGAAGGGGGCAATCAGCCCCAGCATTTT
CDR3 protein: CATSSEGGNQPQHF

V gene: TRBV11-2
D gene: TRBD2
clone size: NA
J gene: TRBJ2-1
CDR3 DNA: TGTGCCAGCAGCGTGACTAGCGGGAGACCCAATGAGCAGTTCTTC
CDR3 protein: CASSVTSGRPNEQFF

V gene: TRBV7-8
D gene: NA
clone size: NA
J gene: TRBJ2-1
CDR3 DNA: TGTGCCAGCAGCTTAGGGACTTTGGACAATGAGCAGTTCTTC
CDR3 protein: CASSLGTLDNEQFF

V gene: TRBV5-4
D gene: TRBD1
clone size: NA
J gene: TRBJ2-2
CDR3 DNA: TGTGCCAGCAGCTTGGGACCGGGACAGGGAATCCCTTCGAACACCGGGGAGCTGTTTTTT
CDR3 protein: CASSLGPGQGIPSNTGELFF

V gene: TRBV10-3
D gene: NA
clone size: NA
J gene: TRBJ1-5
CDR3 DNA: TGTGCCATCAGTGACGGACAGTCTAATCAGCCCCAGCATTTT
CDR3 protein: CAISDGQSNQPQHF

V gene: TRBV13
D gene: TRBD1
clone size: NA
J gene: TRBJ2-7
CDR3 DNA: TGTGCCAGCAGCTTTGGACAGGGGAAAGTCTACGAGCAGTACTTC
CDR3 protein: CASSFGQGKVYEQYF

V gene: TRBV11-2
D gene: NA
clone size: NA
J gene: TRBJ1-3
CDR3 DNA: TGTGCCAGCAGCCCGGGTGGAAACACCATATATTTT
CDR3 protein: CASSPGGNTIYF

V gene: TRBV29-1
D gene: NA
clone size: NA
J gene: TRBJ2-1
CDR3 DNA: TGCAGCGTTGAGGGGACACAGAAAAATGAGCAGTTCTTC
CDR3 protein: CSVEGTQKNEQFF

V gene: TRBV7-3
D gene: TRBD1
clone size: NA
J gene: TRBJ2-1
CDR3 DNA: TGTGCCAGCAGCTTAAAACAGGGGAGAGTCAATGAGCAGTTCTTC
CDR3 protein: CASSLKQGRVNEQFF

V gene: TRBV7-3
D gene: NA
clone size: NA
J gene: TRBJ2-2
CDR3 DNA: TGTGCCAGCAGCTTAAGTTTAACCGGGAGCTTTGACACCGGGGAGCTGTTTTTT
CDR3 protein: CASSLSLTGSFDTGELFF

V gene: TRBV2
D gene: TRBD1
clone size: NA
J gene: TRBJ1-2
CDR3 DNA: TGTGCCAGCAGTGAAGTGGGACAGGCCCCGGAAGGCTACACCTTC
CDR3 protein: CASSEVGQAPEGYTF

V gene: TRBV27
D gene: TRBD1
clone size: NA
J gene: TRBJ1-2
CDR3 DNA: TGTGCCAGCAGTTCCTCGGGACAGCTCTATGGCTACACCTTC
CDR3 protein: CASSSSGQLYGYTF

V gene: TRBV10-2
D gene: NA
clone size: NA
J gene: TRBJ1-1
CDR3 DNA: TGCGCCAGCAGTTGGCCTACAGGGCCGGACACTGAAGCTTTCTTT
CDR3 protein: CASSWPTGPDTEAFF

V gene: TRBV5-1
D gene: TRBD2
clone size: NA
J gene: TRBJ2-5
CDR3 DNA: TGCGCCAGCAGCTTGACGGGAGGGCCTGAGACCCAGTACTTC
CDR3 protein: CASSLTGGPETQYF

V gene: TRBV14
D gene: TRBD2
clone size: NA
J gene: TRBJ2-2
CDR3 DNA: TGTGCCAGCAGCGGGCGACTAGCGGGAGTTACCGGGGAGCTGTTTTTT
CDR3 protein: CASSGRLAGVTGELFF

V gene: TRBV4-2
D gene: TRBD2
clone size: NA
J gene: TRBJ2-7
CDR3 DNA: TGTGCCAGCAGCCAAGAGGGGGGGTACGAGCAGTACTTC
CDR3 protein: CASSQEGGYEQYF